This TCR beta chain was sequenced during a study of cytomegalovirus exposure and HLA in healthy donors. Trimming took 0 bases from V and 5 from J, leaving 11 bases between them. Germline CDR1 and CDR2: SGDLS and YYNGEE. The CDR3 has 14 residues. The PCR made use of 60 Vbeta and 13 Jbeta primers. Profiled with immunoSEQ multiplex PCR; TCRdb holds only in-frame clones, not every one. Seen here are some 110,000 clones, roughly 13% observed once, and the top ten hold 15% to 20%. Comment on this clone: Its matching antigen is unknown. The same CDR3 can be traced to other DNA sequences in this sample.

Broader study findings: Reportedly, diagnosis of cytomegalovirus status by the classifier showed high specificity and sensitivity.

This sequence originates from a man in his forties in good health and CMV-seropositive. Sequencing was done on a sample of PBMCs. V and J are TRBV9 and TRBJ1-1; D perhaps matches TRBD1 (5 bases). CDR3 DNA sequence: TGTGCCAGCAGCGTAGGGGGGGGTGGTACTGAAGCTTTCTTT. Residues: CASSVGGGGTEAFF.